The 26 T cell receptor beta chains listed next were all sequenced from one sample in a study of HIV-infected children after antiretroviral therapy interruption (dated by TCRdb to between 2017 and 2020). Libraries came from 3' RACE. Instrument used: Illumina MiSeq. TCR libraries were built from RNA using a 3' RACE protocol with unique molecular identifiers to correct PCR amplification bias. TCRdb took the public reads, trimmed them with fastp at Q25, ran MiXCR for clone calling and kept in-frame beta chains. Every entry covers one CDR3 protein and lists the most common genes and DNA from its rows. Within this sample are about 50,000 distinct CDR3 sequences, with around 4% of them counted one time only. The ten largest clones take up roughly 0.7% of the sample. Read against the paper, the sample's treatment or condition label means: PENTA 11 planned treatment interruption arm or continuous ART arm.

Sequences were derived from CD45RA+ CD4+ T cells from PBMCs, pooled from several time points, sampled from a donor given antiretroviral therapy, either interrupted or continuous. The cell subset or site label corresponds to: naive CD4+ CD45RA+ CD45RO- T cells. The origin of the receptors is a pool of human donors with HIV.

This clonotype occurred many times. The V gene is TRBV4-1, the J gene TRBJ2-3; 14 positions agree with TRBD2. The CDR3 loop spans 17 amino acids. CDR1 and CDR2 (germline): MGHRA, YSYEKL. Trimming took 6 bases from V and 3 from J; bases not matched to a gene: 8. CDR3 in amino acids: CASSRGTSGGLTDTQYF. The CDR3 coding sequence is TGCGCCAGCAGTCGGGGGACTAGCGGGGGCCTTACAGATACGCAGTATTTT.

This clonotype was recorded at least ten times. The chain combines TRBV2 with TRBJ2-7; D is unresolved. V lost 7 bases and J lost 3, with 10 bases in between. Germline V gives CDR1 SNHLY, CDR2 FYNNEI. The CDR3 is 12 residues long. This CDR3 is CASNTPNYEQYF. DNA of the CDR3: TGTGCCAGCAATACTCCTAACTACGAGCAGTACTTC.

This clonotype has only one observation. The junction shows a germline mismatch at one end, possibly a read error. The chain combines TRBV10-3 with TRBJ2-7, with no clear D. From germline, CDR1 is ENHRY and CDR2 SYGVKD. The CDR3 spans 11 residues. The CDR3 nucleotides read TGTGCCAGCAGTTTTAACAACGAGCAGTACTTC. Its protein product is CASSFNNEQYF.

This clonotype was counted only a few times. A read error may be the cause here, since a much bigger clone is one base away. The CDR3 sequence: CASSQYNEQFF. CDR3 sequence (DNA): TGTGCCAGCAGTCAATACAATGAGCAGTTCTTC. The chain carries TRBV27 and TRBJ2-1, with D unclear. Germline-derived CDR1 and CDR2 are MNHEY and SMNVEV (reference sequence). V lost 5 bases and J lost 4, with 3 bases in between. The CDR3 length is 11 residues.

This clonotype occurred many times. The CDR3, as DNA: TGTGCCAGCAGCCCGGGGGACAGGGGCTCCTACGAGCAGTACTTC. This gives the protein CASSPGDRGSYEQYF. The chain couples TRBV28 to TRBJ2-7; 10 bases agree with TRBD1. Germline assignment: CDR1 MDHEN and CDR2 SYDVKM. V was pared by 6 bases and J by 0 bases, with 5 bases of the junction left unmatched. There are 15 residues in the CDR3.

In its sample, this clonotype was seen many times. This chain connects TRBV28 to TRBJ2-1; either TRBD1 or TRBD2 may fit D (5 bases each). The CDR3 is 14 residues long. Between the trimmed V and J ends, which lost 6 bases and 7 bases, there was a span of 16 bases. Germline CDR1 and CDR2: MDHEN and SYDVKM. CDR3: CASRFRDPYNEQFF. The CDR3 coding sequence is TGTGCCAGCAGATTCCGGGACCCTTATAATGAGCAGTTCTTC.

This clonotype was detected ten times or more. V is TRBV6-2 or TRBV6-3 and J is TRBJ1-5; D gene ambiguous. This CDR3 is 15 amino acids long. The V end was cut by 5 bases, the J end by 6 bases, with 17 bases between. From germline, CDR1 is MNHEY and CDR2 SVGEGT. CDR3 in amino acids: CASSPWTGRAQPQHF. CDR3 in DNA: TGTGCCAGCAGTCCCTGGACGGGGAGGGCTCAGCCCCAGCATTTT.

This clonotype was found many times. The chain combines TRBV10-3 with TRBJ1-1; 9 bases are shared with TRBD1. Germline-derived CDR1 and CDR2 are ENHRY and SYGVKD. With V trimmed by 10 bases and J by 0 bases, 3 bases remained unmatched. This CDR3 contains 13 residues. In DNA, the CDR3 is TGTGCCACTGGACAGGGGCTGAACACTGAAGCTTTCTTT. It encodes CATGQGLNTEAFF.

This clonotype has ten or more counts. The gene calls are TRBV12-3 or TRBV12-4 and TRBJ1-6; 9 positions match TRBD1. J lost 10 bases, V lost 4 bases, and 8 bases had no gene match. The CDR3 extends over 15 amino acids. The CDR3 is CASSSGQGETSPLHF. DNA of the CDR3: TGTGCCAGCAGTTCGGGACAGGGAGAAACCTCACCCCTCCACTTT.

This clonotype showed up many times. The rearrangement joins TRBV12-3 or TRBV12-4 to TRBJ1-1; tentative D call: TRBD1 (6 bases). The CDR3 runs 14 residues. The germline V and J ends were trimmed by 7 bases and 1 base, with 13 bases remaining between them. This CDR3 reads CASKGGNWNTEAFF. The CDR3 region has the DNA TGTGCCAGCAAGGGGGGAAATTGGAACACTGAAGCTTTCTTT.

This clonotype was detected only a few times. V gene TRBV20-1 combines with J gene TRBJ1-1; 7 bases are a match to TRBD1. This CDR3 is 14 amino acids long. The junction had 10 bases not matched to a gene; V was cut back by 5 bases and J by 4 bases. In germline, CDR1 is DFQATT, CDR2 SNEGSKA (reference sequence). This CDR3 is CSAPWTGRGTEAFF. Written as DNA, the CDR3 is TGCAGTGCTCCCTGGACAGGACGAGGCACTGAAGCTTTCTTT.

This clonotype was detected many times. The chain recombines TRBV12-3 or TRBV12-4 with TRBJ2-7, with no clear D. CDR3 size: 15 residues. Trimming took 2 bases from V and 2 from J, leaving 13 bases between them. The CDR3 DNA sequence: TGTGCCAGCAGTTTAACCCCCGGAAAAGCCTACGAGCAGTACTTC. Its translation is CASSLTPGKAYEQYF.

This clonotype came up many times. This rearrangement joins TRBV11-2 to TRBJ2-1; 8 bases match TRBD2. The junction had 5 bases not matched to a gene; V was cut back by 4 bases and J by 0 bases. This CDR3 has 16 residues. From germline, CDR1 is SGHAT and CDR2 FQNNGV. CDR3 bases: TGTGCCAGCAGCTCCATAGCGGGGAGCTCCTACAATGAGCAGTTCTTC. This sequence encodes CASSSIAGSSYNEQFF.

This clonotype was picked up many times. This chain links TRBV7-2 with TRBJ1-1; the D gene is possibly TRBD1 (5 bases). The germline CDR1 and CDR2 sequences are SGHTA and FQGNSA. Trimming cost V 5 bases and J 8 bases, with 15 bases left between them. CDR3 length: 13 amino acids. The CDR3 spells CASSPEMTVEAFF. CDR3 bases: TGTGCCAGCAGCCCTGAAATGACAGTCGAAGCTTTCTTT.

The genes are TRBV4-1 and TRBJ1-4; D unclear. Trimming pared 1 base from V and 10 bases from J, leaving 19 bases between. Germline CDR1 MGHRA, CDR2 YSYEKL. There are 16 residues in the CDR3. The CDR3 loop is CASSQGSAGSPGKLFF. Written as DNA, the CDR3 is TGCGCCAGCAGCCAAGGGTCGGCCGGAAGCCCTGGAAAACTGTTTTTT.

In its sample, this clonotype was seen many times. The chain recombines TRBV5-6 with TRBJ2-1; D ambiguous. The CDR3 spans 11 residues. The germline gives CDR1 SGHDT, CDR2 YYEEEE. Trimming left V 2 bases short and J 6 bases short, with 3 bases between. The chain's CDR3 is CASSLPNEQFF. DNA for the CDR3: TGTGCCAGCAGCTTACCCAATGAGCAGTTCTTC.

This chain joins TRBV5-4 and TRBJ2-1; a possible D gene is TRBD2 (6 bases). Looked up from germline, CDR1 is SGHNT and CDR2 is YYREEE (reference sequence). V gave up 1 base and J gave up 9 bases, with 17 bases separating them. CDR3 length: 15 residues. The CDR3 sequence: CASSLRDFPDGEQFF. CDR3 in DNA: TGTGCCAGCAGCTTGAGGGACTTCCCGGACGGTGAGCAGTTCTTC.

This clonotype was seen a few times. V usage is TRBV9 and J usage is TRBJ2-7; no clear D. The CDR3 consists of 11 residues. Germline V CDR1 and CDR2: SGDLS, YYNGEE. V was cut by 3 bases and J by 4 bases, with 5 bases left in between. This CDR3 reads CASSAHYEQYF. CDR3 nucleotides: TGTGCCAGCAGCGCACATTACGAGCAGTACTTC. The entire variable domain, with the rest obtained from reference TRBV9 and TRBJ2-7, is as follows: DSGVTQTPKHLITATGQRVTLRCSPRSGDLSVYWYQQSLDQGLQFLIQYYNGEERAKGNILERFSAQQFPDLHSELNLSSLELGDSALYFCASSAHYEQYFGPGTRLTVT.

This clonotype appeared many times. The CDR3 spells CASGQDGPPYEQYF. The CDR3 DNA reads as TGTGCCAGCGGTCAAGATGGGCCCCCCTACGAGCAGTACTTC. The chain recombines TRBV7-3 with TRBJ2-7; D remains unclear. V was trimmed by 8 bases and J by 2 bases, leaving 16 bases between them. The CDR3 extends over 14 amino acids. Germline CDR1 SGHTA, CDR2 FQGTGA.

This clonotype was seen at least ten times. The CDR3 nucleotides are TGTGCCAGCAGTGACCTCACAGGGTTCGACGAGCAGTACTTC. It encodes CASSDLTGFDEQYF. The gene calls are TRBV25-1 and TRBJ2-7; maybe TRBD1 (6 bases). This CDR3 has 14 residues. Germline V gene lookup returns CDR1 MGHDK and CDR2 SYGVNS. V was pared by 3 bases and J by 5 bases, with 14 bases between.

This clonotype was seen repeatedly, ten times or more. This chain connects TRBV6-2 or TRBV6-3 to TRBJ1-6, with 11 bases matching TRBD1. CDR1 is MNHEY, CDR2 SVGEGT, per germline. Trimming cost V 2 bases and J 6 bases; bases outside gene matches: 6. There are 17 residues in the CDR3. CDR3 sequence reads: CASSYPWTGGSNSPLHF. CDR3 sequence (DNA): TGTGCCAGCAGTTACCCTTGGACAGGGGGCTCTAATTCACCCCTCCACTTT.

CDR3 in amino acids: CASTLPGTAYEQYF. Written as DNA, the CDR3 is TGTGCCAGCACCTTACCTGGGACAGCCTACGAGCAGTACTTC. The rearrangement links TRBV6-6 to TRBJ2-7; 7 bases are shared with TRBD1. The CDR3 length is 14 residues. Germline loops: CDR1 MNHNY, CDR2 SVGAGI (reference sequence). J lost 2 bases, V lost 7 bases, and 8 bases had no gene match.

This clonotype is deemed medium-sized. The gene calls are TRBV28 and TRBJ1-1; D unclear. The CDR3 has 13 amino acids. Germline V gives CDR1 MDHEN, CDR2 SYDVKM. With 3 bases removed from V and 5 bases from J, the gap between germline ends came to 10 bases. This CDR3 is CASSFLRPTEAFF. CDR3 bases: TGTGCCAGCAGTTTTCTCCGGCCGACTGAAGCTTTCTTT.

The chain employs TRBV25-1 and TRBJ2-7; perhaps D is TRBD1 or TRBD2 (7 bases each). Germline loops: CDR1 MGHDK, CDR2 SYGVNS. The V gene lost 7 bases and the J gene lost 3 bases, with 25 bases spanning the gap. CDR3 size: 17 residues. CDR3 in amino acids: CASTPGEGAYYNYEQYF. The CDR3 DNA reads TGTGCCAGCACTCCCGGGGAGGGGGCCTACTACAACTACGAGCAGTACTTC.

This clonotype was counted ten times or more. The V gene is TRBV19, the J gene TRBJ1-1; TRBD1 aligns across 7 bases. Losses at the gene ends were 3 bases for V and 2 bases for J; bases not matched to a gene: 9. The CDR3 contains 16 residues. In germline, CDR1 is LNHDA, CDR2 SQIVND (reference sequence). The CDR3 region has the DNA TGTGCCAGTAGTATCGCCGCCAGGGGGGTAAACACTGAAGCTTTCTTT. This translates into CASSIAARGVNTEAFF.

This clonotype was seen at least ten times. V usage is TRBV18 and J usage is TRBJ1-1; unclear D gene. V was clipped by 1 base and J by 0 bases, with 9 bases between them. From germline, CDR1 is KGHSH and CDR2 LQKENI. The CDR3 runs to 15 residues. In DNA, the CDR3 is TGTGCCAGCTCACCACAGGGATTCATGAACACTGAAGCTTTCTTT. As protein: CASSPQGFMNTEAFF.